The 15 T cell receptor beta chains below come from one sample, sequenced in a study of neurological immune-mediated disorders. TCRdb re-analysed the 5' RACE reads in MiXCR, keeping a single row per CDR3 protein. This table holds approximately 30,000 distinct CDR3 sequences, under 6% found once. Sequenced material: CD4+ T cells from blood. Receptors were obtained from a woman aged 45 to 65 in good health.

Of note for this clonotype: The CDR3 end shows no conserved phenylalanine or tryptophan, and so a read error is likely. CDR3 in DNA: TGCAGCGTCGACAGGTCGCGTTTGTACAATGAGCAGTTCCTC. Translated, it gives CSVDRSRLYNEQFL. J is TRBJ2-1 and V is TRBV29-1, with D possibly TRBD1 on 6 matching bases. Germline V gene sequence: CDR1 SQVTM, CDR2 ANQGSEA. CDR3 length equals 14 residues. Trimming left V 6 bases short and J 4 bases short, with 16 bases between.

Ten or more counts support this clonotype. This chain joins TRBV20-1 and TRBJ1-1; no definite D call. In germline, CDR1 is DFQATT, CDR2 SNEGSKA (reference sequence). This CDR3 comprises 13 residues. The V and J ends lost 3 bases and 1 base respectively, with 9 bases between them. The CDR3: CSASEPGNTEAFF. The CDR3 DNA sequence: TGCAGTGCTAGTGAGCCGGGGAACACTGAAGCTTTCTTT.

This clonotype appeared many times. The gene calls are TRBV7-3 and TRBJ1-1, with D possibly being TRBD1 (5 bases). Germline CDR1 is SGHTA and CDR2 is FQGTGA. The CDR3 loop spans 13 amino acids. V gave up 3 bases and J gave up 4 bases, with 9 bases separating them. In DNA, the CDR3 is TGTGCCAGCAGCTTCGGGGGGGGCACTGAAGCTTTCTTT. Its protein product is CASSFGGGTEAFF.

This clonotype came up many times. The chain joins TRBV4-1 to TRBJ2-3, with a weak D call TRBD2 (7 bases). The CDR3 is made up of 15 amino acids. V shed 0 bases and J shed 5 bases, with 12 bases lying between them. Germline V gene sequence: CDR1 MGHRA, CDR2 YSYEKL. Written as DNA, the CDR3 is TGCGCCAGCAGCCAAGAGCGGGGAGGGGGAGATACGCAGTATTTT. This translates into CASSQERGGGDTQYF.

This clonotype was counted at least ten times. The chain joins TRBV12-3 or TRBV12-4 to TRBJ1-5, with TRBD1 as a possible D gene (5 bases). V was pared by 6 bases and J by 9 bases, with 15 bases between. CDR3 length equals 13 residues. The CDR3 region has the DNA TGTGCCAGCAGCTACCAGGGCGGAGGGCCCCAGCATTTT. It encodes CASSYQGGGPQHF.

This clonotype was counted ten times or more. This rearrangement joins TRBV5-1 to TRBJ1-1; 9 bases align to TRBD1. Germline CDR1 is SGHRS and CDR2 is YFSETQ. This CDR3 region has 17 residues. The trim removed 4 bases at V and 2 bases at J, leaving 12 bases unmatched. As DNA, the CDR3 is TGCGCCAGCAGCCCCTCTGGGACAGGGCAATTAAACACTGAAGCTTTCTTT. Its protein product is CASSPSGTGQLNTEAFF.

This clonotype was found many times. The V and J genes are TRBV7-9 and TRBJ1-2; D unclear. The CDR3 totals 14 residues. V lost 0 bases to trimming and J lost 8 bases, with 13 bases between them. The germline V gene encodes CDR1 SEHNR and CDR2 FQNEAQ (reference sequence). The CDR3 sequence: CASSLAWGTGGYTF. CDR3 in DNA: TGTGCCAGCAGCTTAGCTTGGGGAACGGGCGGCTACACCTTC.

This clonotype was seen repeatedly, ten times or more. The chain is built from TRBV3-1 and TRBJ2-1; maybe TRBD1 (6 bases). This CDR3 has 15 residues. Trimming took off 0 bases at V and 6 bases at J, with 12 bases between the two ends. CDR1 LGHDT and CDR2 YNNKEL come from the germline V gene (reference sequence). As DNA, the CDR3 is TGTGCCAGCAGCCAAGAGTGGCTAGGGGGCAATGAGCAGTTCTTC. The encoded protein is CASSQEWLGGNEQFF.

This clonotype is labeled medium-sized. The rearrangement links TRBV28 to TRBJ2-2, with TRBD1 matching over 9 bases. V shed 5 bases and J 0 bases; nucleotides not matched to a gene: 10. The CDR3 runs to 18 residues. Germline assignment: CDR1 MDHEN and CDR2 SYDVKM. The CDR3 nucleotides are TGTGCCAGCAGTCCCCCACCGGGACAGGGAGCGAACACCGGGGAGCTGTTTTTT. Protein sequence: CASSPPPGQGANTGELFF.

This clonotype was counted ten times or more. This sequence joins TRBV11-2 and TRBJ2-2; 8 bases are shared with TRBD1. The CDR3 runs 16 residues. Germline CDR1 reads SGHAT; CDR2 reads FQNNGV. With V trimmed by 3 bases and J by 5 bases, 8 bases remained unmatched. CDR3 nucleotide sequence: TGTGCCAGCAGCTTTCAACAGGGGGGAGGTACCGGGGAGCTGTTTTTT. It encodes CASSFQQGGGTGELFF. Full variable domain (outside the CDR3, taken from reference TRBV11-2 and TRBJ2-2): EAGVAQSPRYKIIEKRQSVAFWCNPISGHATLYWYQQILGQGPKLLIQFQNNGVVDDSQLPKDRFSAERLKGVDSTLKIQPAKLEDSAVYLCASSFQQGGGTGELFFGEGSRLTVL.

This clonotype was seen many times. The chain has TRBV9 and TRBJ1-5; D not resolved. The germline V gene has CDR1 SGDLS and CDR2 YYNGEE. The length of the CDR3 is 13 residues. The germline V and J ends were trimmed by 0 bases and 5 bases, with 6 bases remaining between them. The CDR3 loop reads CASSVDEHQPQHF. As DNA, the CDR3 is TGTGCCAGCAGCGTAGACGAACATCAGCCCCAGCATTTT.

There are many counts of this clonotype. The V call is TRBV20-1, the J call TRBJ2-3; D might be TRBD1 (5 bases). Between the trimmed V and J ends, which lost 0 bases and 4 bases, there was a span of 17 bases. CDR1 is DFQATT, CDR2 SNEGSKA, per germline (reference sequence). This CDR3 contains 16 residues. This chain's CDR3 is CSARDWQGLGPDTQYF. The CDR3 DNA reads as TGCAGTGCTAGAGATTGGCAGGGCTTAGGCCCAGATACGCAGTATTTT.

This clonotype appeared many times. The CDR3 coding sequence is TGTGCCAGCAGCCCCAGCCGGGATGCAACTAATGAAAAACTGTTTTTT. Its protein product is CASSPSRDATNEKLFF. The rearrangement uses TRBV5-6 and TRBJ1-4; D not certain. The length of the CDR3 is 16 residues. Trimming took off 4 bases at V and 0 bases at J, with 13 bases between the two ends. From germline, CDR1 is SGHDT and CDR2 YYEEEE.

The J gene is TRBJ2-7, the V gene TRBV7-8; no clear D gene. CDR3 length equals 15 residues. Germline CDR1 is SGHVS and CDR2 is FQNEAQ. V was clipped by 0 bases and J by 2 bases, with 11 bases between them. The CDR3 coding sequence is TGTGCCAGCAGCTTAGCTCAGGTGGTGACCTACGAGCAGTACTTC. Translation: CASSLAQVVTYEQYF.

This clonotype was seen repeatedly, ten times or more. The J gene is TRBJ2-7, the V gene TRBV25-1, with D perhaps matching TRBD1 or TRBD2 (5 bases each). The CDR3 length is 15 residues. Looked up from germline, CDR1 is MGHDK and CDR2 is SYGVNS. V lost 5 bases to trimming and J lost 6 bases, with 20 bases between them. The CDR3 reads CASSQTGTLRSEQYF. CDR3 DNA: TGTGCCAGCAGTCAGACCGGGACCCTACGCTCCGAGCAGTACTTC.